This TCR beta chain was documented in a study of identical twins. On this clonotype: Its antigen is still unknown.

Unique molecular identifiers were in the cDNA, with template-switch universal primer binding. Using its own MiXCR run on the 5' RACE reads, TCRdb lists one record per CDR3 protein. The data hold about 300,000 distinct CDR3 sequences, with 12% observed a single time. The germline V and J ends were trimmed by 1 base and 6 bases, with 10 bases remaining between them. Germline V gene lookup returns CDR1 LNHNV and CDR2 YYDKDF (reference sequence). The CDR3 loop spans 13 amino acids. Study observations and caveats: Out-of-frame beta chain sequences displayed weaker excess sharing between twins.

A further study also used this sample, focusing on yellow fever vaccine responses in identical twins.

This receptor was identified in a woman aged 18-35 years in good health. The specimen was CD8+ T cells sorted from blood. This chain connects TRBV15 to TRBJ2-7; D is uncertain. The CDR3 protein is CATSRGPVGEQYV. The CDR3 DNA reads as TGTGCCACCAGCAGAGGTCCAGTTGGCGAGCAGTACGTC.